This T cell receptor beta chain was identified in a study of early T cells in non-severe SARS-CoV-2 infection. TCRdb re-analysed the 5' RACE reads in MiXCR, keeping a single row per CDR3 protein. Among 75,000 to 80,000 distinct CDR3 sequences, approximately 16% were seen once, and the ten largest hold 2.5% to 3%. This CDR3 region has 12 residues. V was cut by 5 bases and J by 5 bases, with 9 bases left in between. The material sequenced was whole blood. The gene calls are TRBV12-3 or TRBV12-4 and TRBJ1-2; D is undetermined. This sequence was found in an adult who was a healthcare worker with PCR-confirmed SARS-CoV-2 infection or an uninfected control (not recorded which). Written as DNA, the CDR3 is TGTGCCAGCAGTCCCCCGGGGTATGGCTACACCTTC. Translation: CASSPPGYGYTF.